These 14 T cell receptor beta chains share one sample of origin, sequenced in a study of CD8 T cells in ankylosing spondylitis. Overall study results and limits: Ankylosing spondylitis blood appeared to be characterized by a TCR beta motif of several highly homologous variants.

TCRdb reprocessed the 5' RACE reads with MiXCR, giving one entry per CDR3 protein. The data show about 390,000 distinct CDR3 sequences, under 25% seen once. Antigens of these TCRs are unknown. Sequencing input: blood, either unsorted or a sorted T cell fraction (not recorded which). The source is a male donor with ankylosing spondylitis.

This clonotype was counted many times. This CDR3 reads CSATPGTLVYF. DNA of the CDR3: TGCAGTGCCACTCCGGGAACTCTGGTGTACTTC. The chain carries TRBV20-1 and TRBJ2-7; TRBD2 is a possible D gene (5 bases). Germline CDR1 is DFQATT and CDR2 is SNEGSKA (reference sequence). The CDR3 has 11 residues. The ends were cut back, 6 bases at V and 12 bases at J, with 18 bases in the middle.

The rearrangement links TRBV5-1 to TRBJ2-7; 9 bases align to TRBD2. This CDR3 is built from 14 residues. J lost 2 bases, V lost 4 bases, and 4 bases had no gene match. Germline loops: CDR1 SGHRS, CDR2 YFSETQ. DNA of the CDR3: TGCGCCAGCAGCCAGACTAGCGGACCCTACGAGCAGTACTTC. This gives the protein CASSQTSGPYEQYF.

V gene TRBV20-1 combines with J gene TRBJ1-5; no definite D call. Germline V gene sequence: CDR1 DFQATT, CDR2 SNEGSKA (reference sequence). The V gene lost 4 bases and the J gene lost 3 bases, with 10 bases spanning the gap. This CDR3 is built from 13 residues. The CDR3 coding sequence is TGCAGTGCTACAGCCAGAACCAATCAGCCCCAGCATTTT. Its protein product is CSATARTNQPQHF.

This chain connects TRBV4-2 to TRBJ1-1, with TRBD1 as a possible D gene (6 bases). The CDR3 spans 17 residues. Germline assignment: CDR1 LGHNA and CDR2 YNFKEQ. Trimming shortened V by 4 bases and J by 1 base, and 19 bases separated the two germline ends. CDR3 amino acids: CASSPQLQDRENTEAFF. The CDR3 coding sequence is TGTGCCAGCAGCCCCCAACTCCAGGACAGAGAGAACACTGAAGCTTTCTTT.

V is TRBV29-1 and J is TRBJ1-1; no clear D. Germline V gene lookup returns CDR1 SQVTM and CDR2 ANQGSEA. Trimming took 8 bases from V and 1 from J, leaving 14 bases between them. This CDR3 region has 13 residues. The CDR3 loop reads CSPESWGNTEAFF. As DNA, the CDR3 is TGCAGCCCCGAATCGTGGGGGAACACTGAAGCTTTCTTT.

This clonotype was counted a few times. DNA of the CDR3: TGTGCCAGCAGTTTCAGGGGCACTGAAGCTTTCTTT. It is translated as CASSFRGTEAFF. The chain couples TRBV12-3 or TRBV12-4 to TRBJ1-1, with D possibly being TRBD1 (6 bases). The CDR3 has 12 amino acids. The V and J ends lost 3 bases and 4 bases respectively, with 6 bases between them.

The rearrangement joins TRBV5-1 to TRBJ2-7, with TRBD2 identical over 10 bases. From germline, CDR1 is SGHRS and CDR2 YFSETQ. The CDR3 has 16 residues. Trimming at V came to 0 bases and at J to 1 base, leaving 4 bases not matched to a gene. The CDR3 loop reads CASSLVPSGRSYEQYF. The CDR3 DNA is TGCGCCAGCAGCTTGGTCCCTAGCGGGAGATCCTACGAGCAGTACTTC. The complete variable domain, with remaining parts taken from reference TRBV5-1 and TRBJ2-7, reads KAGVTQTPRYLIKTRGQQVTLSCSPISGHRSVSWYQQTPGQGLQFLFEYFSETQRNKGNFPGRFSGRQFSNSRSEMNVSTLELGDSALYLCASSLVPSGRSYEQYFGPGTRLTVT.

The V and J genes are TRBV7-2 and TRBJ2-4; D not resolved. Looked up from germline, CDR1 is SGHTA and CDR2 is FQGNSA. The V end was cut by 4 bases, the J end by 6 bases, with 7 bases between. This CDR3 is built from 12 residues. In nucleotides, the CDR3 is TGTGCCAGCAGCTCCCTCCCAAACATTCAGTACTTC. Protein product: CASSSLPNIQYF.

This clonotype was observed a handful of times. The chain carries TRBV6-5 and TRBJ1-3, with 9 bases identical to TRBD1. In germline, CDR1 is MNHEY, CDR2 SVGAGI. The CDR3 covers 12 residues. V shed 8 bases, J shed 8 bases, and the junction held 4 bases outside the gene matches. The chain's CDR3 is CASHRGLDTIYF. The CDR3 DNA reads as TGTGCCAGCCACAGGGGGCTCGACACCATATATTTT.

There are a few counts of this clonotype. The V gene is TRBV28, the J gene TRBJ2-7; tentative D call: TRBD1 (5 bases). The CDR3 loop spans 15 amino acids. Germline values: CDR1 MDHEN, CDR2 SYDVKM. The V gene lost 3 bases and the J gene lost 2 bases, with 14 bases spanning the gap. CDR3 region: CASSLIQGPTYEQYF. CDR3 in DNA: TGTGCCAGCAGTTTGATTCAGGGCCCAACCTACGAGCAGTACTTC.

Points on this clonotype: Germline is not matched at one junction end, which may reflect a read error. The V gene is TRBV3-1, the J gene TRBJ2-7; D perhaps matches TRBD1 (6 bases). Germline V gene data show CDR1 as LGHDT and CDR2 as YNNKEL (reference sequence). The CDR3 is 12 residues long. CDR3 residues: CASSQDEGEPYF. Here the CDR3 DNA reads TGTGCCAGCAGCCAAGATGAGGGGGAGCCGTACTTC.

V is TRBV9 and J is TRBJ1-2; D uncertain. The V and J ends lost 0 bases and 2 bases respectively, with 5 bases between them. The germline V gene encodes CDR1 SGDLS and CDR2 YYNGEE. The CDR3 runs to 13 residues. The CDR3: CASSVAYNYGYTF. CDR3 coding DNA: TGTGCCAGCAGCGTAGCGTACAACTATGGCTACACCTTC.

This clonotype was recorded a few times. J is TRBJ2-1 and V is TRBV7-2; the D gene is possibly TRBD2 (6 bases). Between the trimmed V and J ends, which lost 1 base and 7 bases, there was a span of 14 bases. This CDR3 is 15 amino acids long. Per the germline V gene, CDR1 is SGHTA and CDR2 is FQGNSA. The CDR3 loop is CASSLEPGVSNEQFF. The CDR3 DNA follows: TGTGCCAGCAGCTTAGAGCCGGGGGTCAGTAATGAGCAGTTCTTC.

This clonotype was counted a few times. This chain joins TRBV10-3 and TRBJ2-5; TRBD2 matches at 10 bases. The germline V gene encodes CDR1 ENHRY and CDR2 SYGVKD. This CDR3 has 14 amino acids. J lost 3 bases, V lost 6 bases, and 4 bases had no gene match. The CDR3 reads CAIRPGLAKETQYF. CDR3 DNA: TGTGCCATCAGGCCGGGACTAGCGAAAGAGACCCAGTACTTC.